This entry features one TCR beta chain sequence. The antigen remains unidentified. The source of the sample is a study of cytomegalovirus exposure and HLA in healthy donors. Study outcomes and limitations: Compared with the roughly 700-donor mean, an Asian-associated ancestry cluster reportedly had fewer N-insertions, according to a later analysis. Among TCR beta chains of equal frequency, HLA-associated ones were more clonally expanded in a later analysis.

PCR was performed using 60 Vbeta and 13 Jbeta primers. Measured with immunoSEQ multiplex PCR; TCRdb has only the in-frame clones, and not every one. The sample yields roughly 80,000 clones, around four fifths seen once. Per the germline V gene, CDR1 is SGHRS and CDR2 is YFSETQ. The V end lost 1 base, the J end lost 3 bases, and 11 bases lay between the germline ends. CDR3 size: 14 residues. This TCR was sampled from a man aged 50 to 59 in good health and CMV-seropositive. The rearrangement uses TRBV5-1 and TRBJ2-7; D not certain. The sequenced sample was PBMCs. CDR3 in amino acids: CASSLLVGDYEQYF. CDR3 nucleotides: TGCGCCAGCAGCTTGCTGGTAGGAGACTACGAGCAGTACTTC.